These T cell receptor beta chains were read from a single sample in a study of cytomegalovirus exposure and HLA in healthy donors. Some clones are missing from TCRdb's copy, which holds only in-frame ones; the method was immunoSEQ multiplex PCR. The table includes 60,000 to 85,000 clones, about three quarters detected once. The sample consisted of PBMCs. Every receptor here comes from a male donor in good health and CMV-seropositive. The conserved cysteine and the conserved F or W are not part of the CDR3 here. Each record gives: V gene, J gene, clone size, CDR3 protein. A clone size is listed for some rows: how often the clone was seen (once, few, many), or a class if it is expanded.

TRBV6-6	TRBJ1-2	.	ASSYENRGYT
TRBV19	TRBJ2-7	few	ATRGDRGLYEQY
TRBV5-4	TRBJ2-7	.	ASSLGGVSGITYEQY
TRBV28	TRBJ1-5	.	ATKTGSTNSNQPQH
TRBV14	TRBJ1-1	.	ASSQDWGGLNTEAF
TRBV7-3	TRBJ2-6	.	ASSSRPGLADPSGANVLT
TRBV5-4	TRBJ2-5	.	ASSLEHRGQETQY
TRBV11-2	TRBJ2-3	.	ASSLVAGAGDTQY
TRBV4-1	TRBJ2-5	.	ASSHPGQGKETQY
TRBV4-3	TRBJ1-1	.	ASSQDLLMNTEAF
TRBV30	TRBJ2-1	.	AWRRLAGGNEQF
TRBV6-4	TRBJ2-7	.	ASSELAGGPYEQY
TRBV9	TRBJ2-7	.	ASSPLWERSYEQY
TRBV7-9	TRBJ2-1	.	ASSLLAGSYNEQF
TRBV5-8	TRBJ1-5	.	ASSGTGPGQPQH
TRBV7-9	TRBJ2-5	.	ASSWQAGQGQKETQY
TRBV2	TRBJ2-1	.	ASSGGYNEQF
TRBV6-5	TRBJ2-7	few	ASRPQGSYEQY
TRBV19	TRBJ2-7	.	ASSPGYPGGNEQY
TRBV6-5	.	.	ASRTSGSYEQY
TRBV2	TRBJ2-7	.	ASASSLNSYEQY
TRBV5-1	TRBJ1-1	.	ASSTGNTEAF
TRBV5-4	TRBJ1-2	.	ASSLETGGYLYGYT
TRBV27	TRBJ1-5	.	ASSLAGGPGQPHH
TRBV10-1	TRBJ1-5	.	ASSVWDRISNQPQH